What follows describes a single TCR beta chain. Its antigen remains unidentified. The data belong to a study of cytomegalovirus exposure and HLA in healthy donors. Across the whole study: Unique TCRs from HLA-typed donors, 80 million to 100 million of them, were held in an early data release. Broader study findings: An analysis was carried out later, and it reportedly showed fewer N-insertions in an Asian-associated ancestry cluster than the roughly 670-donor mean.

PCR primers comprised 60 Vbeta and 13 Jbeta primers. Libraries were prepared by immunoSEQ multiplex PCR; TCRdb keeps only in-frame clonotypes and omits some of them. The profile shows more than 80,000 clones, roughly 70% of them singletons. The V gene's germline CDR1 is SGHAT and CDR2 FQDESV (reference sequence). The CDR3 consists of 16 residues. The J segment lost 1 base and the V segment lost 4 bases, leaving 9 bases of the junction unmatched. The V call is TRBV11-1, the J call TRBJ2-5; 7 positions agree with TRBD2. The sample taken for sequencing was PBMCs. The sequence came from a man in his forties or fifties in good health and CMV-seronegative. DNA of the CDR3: TGTGCCAGCAGCTCCCTTTCCGGCGGGAGCCAAGAGACCCAGTACTTC. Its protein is CASSSLSGGSQETQYF. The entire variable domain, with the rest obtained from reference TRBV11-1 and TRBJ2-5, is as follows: EAEVAQSPRYKITEKSQAVAFWCDPISGHATLYWYRQILGQGPELLVQFQDESVVDDSQLPKDRFSAERLKGVDSTLKIQPAELGDSAMYLCASSSLSGGSQETQYFGPGTRLLVL.